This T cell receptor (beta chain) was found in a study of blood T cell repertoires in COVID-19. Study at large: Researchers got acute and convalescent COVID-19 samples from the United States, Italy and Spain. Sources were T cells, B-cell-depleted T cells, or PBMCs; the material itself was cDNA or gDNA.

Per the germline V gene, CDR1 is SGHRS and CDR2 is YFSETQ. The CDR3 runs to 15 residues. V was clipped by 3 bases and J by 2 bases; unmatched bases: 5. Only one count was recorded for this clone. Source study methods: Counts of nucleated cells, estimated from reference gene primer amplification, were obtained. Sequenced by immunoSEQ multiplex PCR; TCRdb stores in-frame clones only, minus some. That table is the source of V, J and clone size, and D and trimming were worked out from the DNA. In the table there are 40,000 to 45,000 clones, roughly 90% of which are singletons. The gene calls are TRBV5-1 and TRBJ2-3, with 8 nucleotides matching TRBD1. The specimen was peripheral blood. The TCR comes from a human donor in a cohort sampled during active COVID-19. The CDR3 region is CASSSRGQDTDTQYF. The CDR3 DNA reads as TGCGCCAGCAGCTCTCGGGGACAGGACACAGATACGCAGTATTTT.